Sequencing of this TCR beta chain was carried out in a study of long-term antiretroviral therapy in people with HIV. Unmatched junction bases numbered 3, after V lost 2 bases and J lost 0 bases. Germline V gene data show CDR1 as MGHRA and CDR2 as YSYEKL. This CDR3 spans 15 amino acids. Sequencing used immunoSEQ v3.0 at survey level. Repertoires were generated with immunoSEQ multiplex PCR, while TCRdb's copy carries only in-frame clones and drops some. The repertoire consists of some 23,000 clones, with around 79% occurring once and the leading ten covering about 9.1%. This clonotype was sampled from a woman in her thirties or forties with HIV. Specimen: unsorted PBMCs, collected 1.2 years after starting antiretroviral therapy. This rearrangement joins TRBV4-1 to TRBJ2-7; 8 nucleotides agree with TRBD2. The CDR3 DNA is TGCGCCAGCAGCCAATACAGCGGGAGCTCCTACGAGCAGTACTTC. Residues: CASSQYSGSSYEQYF.